The following is a TCR beta chain sequence with its context. The antigen remains undetermined. The data derive from a study of identical twins. A single record per CDR3 protein comes from TCRdb applying MiXCR to the 5' RACE reads. Here the sample spans 650,000 to 800,000 distinct CDR3 sequences, 8.5% to 9% being singletons. Notes on the study in general: Not following the same donors, the study drew its conclusions from cross-sectional statistical analysis. Cord blood beta clonotypes that were abundant carried fewer insertions, and memory repertoires showed no such trend. When twins shared out-of-frame alpha sequences, those sequences had excess low generation probability. Possibly, invariant MAIT and iNKT cells partly confounded zero-insertion analyses.

This sample also belongs to another study, concerning yellow fever vaccine responses in identical twins.

The sequenced sample was PBMCs. The TCR sequence derives from a woman aged 18-29 years in good health.

CDR3 protein: CASTDRQETQYF. CDR3 DNA sequence: TGTGCCAGCACCGACAGGCAAGAGACCCAGTACTTC. This sequence joins TRBV6-5 and TRBJ2-5; D may be TRBD1 (6 bases). Deletions cut 7 bases from V and 2 bases from J, with 8 bases between. This CDR3 region has 12 residues. From germline, CDR1 is MNHEY and CDR2 SVGAGI.